These T cell receptor beta chains were read from a single sample in a study of cytomegalovirus exposure and HLA in healthy donors. TCRdb's copy holds only in-frame clones and misses some; the assay was immunoSEQ multiplex PCR. The sample records around 150,000 clones, just under 90% being singletons. The sample was PBMCs. These receptor sequences come from a woman aged 30 to 39 in good health and CMV-seronegative. Both conserved end residues are part of each CDR3. The D gene is left open where the match is weak. Rows may omit the clone size; those that give it use once, few, many or a size class.

cdr3_nt,cdr3_aa,j_call,cdr3_length,v_call,d_call,clone_size
TGTGCCAGCAGTACTCTTTTCGGGGGGTCCTACGAGCAGTACTTC,CASSTLFGGSYEQYF,TRBJ2-7,15,TRBV28,TRBD2,.
TGTGCCATCAGTGGATCAGAATACTCTGGAAACACCATATATTTT,CAISGSEYSGNTIYF,TRBJ1-3,15,TRBV10-3,.,.
TGTGCCAGCAGCTCCTTAGCGGGGAGCACAGATACGCAGTATTTT,CASSSLAGSTDTQYF,TRBJ2-3,15,TRBV7-9,TRBD2,.
TGTGCCAGCAGCGCGGGACAGGGCTACAATGAGCAGTTCTTC,CASSAGQGYNEQFF,TRBJ2-1,14,TRBV7-3,TRBD1,few
TGTGCCAGCAGCGAACTAGCGGGGGGGGTCACAGATACGCAGTATTTT,CASSELAGGVTDTQYF,TRBJ2-3,16,TRBV9,TRBD2,.
TGTGCCAGCAGTTTTCAGAGGACAGGGAGGGGGACTGAAGCTTTCTTT,CASSFQRTGRGTEAFF,TRBJ1-1,16,TRBV28,TRBD1,.
TGCGCCAGCAGCCAAGTAGGGGAAACTGAAGCTTTCTTT,CASSQVGETEAFF,TRBJ1-1,13,TRBV4-1,.,few
TGTGCCACCGGACAGGGTCTTTCTGGGGCCAACGTCCTGACTTTC,CATGQGLSGANVLTF,TRBJ2-6,15,TRBV28,TRBD1,.
TGTGCCAGCAGCACGCAAGCGAACACTGAAGCTTTCTTT,CASSTQANTEAFF,TRBJ1-1,13,TRBV9,.,.
TGTGCCAGCAGTCCACACAGCGGGCAAGGGCAGTATTTT,CASSPHSGQGQYF,TRBJ2-3,13,TRBV28,.,.
TGTGCCAGCAGCCGCCTTCCGGGACAAAATTATGGCTACACCTTC,CASSRLPGQNYGYTF,TRBJ1-2,15,TRBV7-9,.,.
TGTGCCAGCAGCTCCTCCCCTTGGCCTTTCCATGAGCAGTTCTTC,CASSSSPWPFHEQFF,TRBJ2-1,15,TRBV11-2,.,.
TGCGCCAGCAGCCAGGAGGGGTGGGACACTGAAGCTTTCTTT,CASSQEGWDTEAFF,TRBJ1-1,14,TRBV5-1,.,.